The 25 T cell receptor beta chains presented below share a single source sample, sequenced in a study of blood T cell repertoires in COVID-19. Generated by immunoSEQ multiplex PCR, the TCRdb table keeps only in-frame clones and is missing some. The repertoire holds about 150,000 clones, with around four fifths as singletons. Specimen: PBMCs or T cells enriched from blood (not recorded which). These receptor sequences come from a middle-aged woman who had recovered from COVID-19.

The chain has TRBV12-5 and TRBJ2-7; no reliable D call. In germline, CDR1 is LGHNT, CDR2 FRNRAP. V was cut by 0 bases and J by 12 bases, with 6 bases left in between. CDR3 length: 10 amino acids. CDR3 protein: CASGLVQRYF. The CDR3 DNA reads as TGTGCTAGTGGTTTGGTACAGAGGTACTTC. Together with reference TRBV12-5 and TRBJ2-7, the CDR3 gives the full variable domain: DARVTQTPRHKVTEMGQEVTMRCQPILGHNTVFWYRQTMMQGLELLAYFRNRAPLDDSGMPKDRFSAEMPDATLATLKIQPSEPRDSAVYFCASGLVQRYFGPGTRLTVT.

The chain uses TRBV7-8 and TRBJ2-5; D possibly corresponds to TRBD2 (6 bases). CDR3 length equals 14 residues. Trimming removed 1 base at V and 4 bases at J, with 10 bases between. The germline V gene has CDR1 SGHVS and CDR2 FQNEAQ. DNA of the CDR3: TGTGCCAGCAGCTTAGGGGGGGTAAGAGAGACCCAGTACTTC. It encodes CASSLGGVRETQYF.

The CDR3 sequence: CASSQEAGLYNSPLHF. CDR3 DNA sequence: TGCGCCAGCAGTCAAGAGGCAGGACTCTATAATTCACCCCTCCACTTT. The V call is TRBV23-1, the J call TRBJ1-6; D not certain. TRBV23-1 is filed as an ORF, its function uncertain. V lost 2 bases, J lost 3 bases, and 11 bases lay in between. CDR3 size: 16 residues.

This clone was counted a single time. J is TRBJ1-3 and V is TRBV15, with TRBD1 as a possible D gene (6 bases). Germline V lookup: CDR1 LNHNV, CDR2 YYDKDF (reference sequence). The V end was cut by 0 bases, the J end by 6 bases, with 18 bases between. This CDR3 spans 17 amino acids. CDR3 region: CATSRDLGALGANTIYF. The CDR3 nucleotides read TGTGCCACCAGCAGAGATCTGGGGGCCCTGGGGGCAAACACCATATATTTT.

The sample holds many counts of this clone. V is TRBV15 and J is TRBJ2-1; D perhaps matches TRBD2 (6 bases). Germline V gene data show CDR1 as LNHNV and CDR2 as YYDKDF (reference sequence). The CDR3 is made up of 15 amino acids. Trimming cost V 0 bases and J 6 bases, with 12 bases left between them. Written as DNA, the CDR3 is TGTGCCACCAGCAGAGATGGAGGGGCCGTCAATGAGCAGTTCTTC. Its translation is CATSRDGGAVNEQFF. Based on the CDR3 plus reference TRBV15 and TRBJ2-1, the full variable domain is DAMVIQNPRYQVTQFGKPVTLSCSQTLNHNVMYWYQQKSSQAPKLLFHYYDKDFNNEADTPDNFQSRRPNTSFCFLDIRSPGLGDTAMYLCATSRDGGAVNEQFFGPGTRLTVL.

The CDR3 region is CASGGASGRSDNEQFF. The CDR3, as DNA: TGTGCCAGCGGAGGAGCTAGCGGGAGAAGCGACAATGAGCAGTTCTTC. The genes are TRBV18 and TRBJ2-1; 10 positions match TRBD2. CDR1 is KGHSH and CDR2 is LQKENI in the germline V gene. V gave up 8 bases and J gave up 5 bases; unmatched junction bases: 12. The CDR3 is 16 residues long.

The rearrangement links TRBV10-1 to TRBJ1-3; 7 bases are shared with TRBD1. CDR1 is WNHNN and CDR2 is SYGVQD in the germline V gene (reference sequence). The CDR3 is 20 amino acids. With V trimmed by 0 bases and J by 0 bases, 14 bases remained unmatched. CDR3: CASSESVWGTGDLSGNTIYF. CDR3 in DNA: TGCGCCAGCAGTGAGTCGGTGTGGGGTACAGGGGATCTCTCTGGAAACACCATATATTTT.

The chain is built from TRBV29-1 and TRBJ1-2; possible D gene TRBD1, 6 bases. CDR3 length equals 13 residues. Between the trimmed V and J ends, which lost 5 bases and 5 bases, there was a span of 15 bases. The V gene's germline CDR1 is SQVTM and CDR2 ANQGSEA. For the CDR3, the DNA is TGCAGCGTTAGGACAGCTGACTTTTATGGCTACACCTTC. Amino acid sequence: CSVRTADFYGYTF.

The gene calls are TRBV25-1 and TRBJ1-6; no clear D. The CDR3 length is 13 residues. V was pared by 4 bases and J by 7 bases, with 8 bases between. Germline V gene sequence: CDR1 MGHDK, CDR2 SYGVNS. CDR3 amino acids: CASSAGINSPLHF. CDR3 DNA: TGTGCCAGCAGTGCGGGGATCAATTCACCCCTCCACTTT.

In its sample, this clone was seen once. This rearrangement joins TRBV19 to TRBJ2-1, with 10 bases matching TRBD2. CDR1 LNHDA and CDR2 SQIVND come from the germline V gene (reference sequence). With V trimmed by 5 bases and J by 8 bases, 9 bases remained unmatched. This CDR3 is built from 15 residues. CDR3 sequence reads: CASSPTSGGADEQFF. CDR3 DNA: TGTGCCAGTAGTCCAACAAGCGGGGGGGCCGATGAGCAGTTCTTC.

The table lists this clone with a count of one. This CDR3 reads CASSKAEIDGYTF. In nucleotides, the CDR3 is TGTGCCAGCTCCAAAGCGGAGATAGATGGCTACACCTTC. The gene calls are TRBV27 and TRBJ1-2; D is undetermined. Trimming left V 8 bases short and J 6 bases short, with 16 bases between. The CDR3 is 13 residues long. The germline CDR1 and CDR2 sequences are MNHEY and SMNVEV (reference sequence).

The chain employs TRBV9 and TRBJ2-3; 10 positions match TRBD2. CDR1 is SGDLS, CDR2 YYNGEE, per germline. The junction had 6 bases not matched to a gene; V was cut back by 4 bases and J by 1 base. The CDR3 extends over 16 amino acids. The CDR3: CASSHSGGGGTDTQYF. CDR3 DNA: TGTGCCAGCAGCCACAGCGGGGGGGGAGGCACAGATACGCAGTATTTT.

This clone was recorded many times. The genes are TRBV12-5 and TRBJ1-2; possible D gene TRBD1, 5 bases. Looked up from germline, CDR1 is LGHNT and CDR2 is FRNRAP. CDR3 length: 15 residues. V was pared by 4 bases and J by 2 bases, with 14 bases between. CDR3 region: CASGSDSHENYGYTF. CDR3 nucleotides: TGTGCTAGTGGTTCCGACAGCCACGAAAACTATGGCTACACCTTC.

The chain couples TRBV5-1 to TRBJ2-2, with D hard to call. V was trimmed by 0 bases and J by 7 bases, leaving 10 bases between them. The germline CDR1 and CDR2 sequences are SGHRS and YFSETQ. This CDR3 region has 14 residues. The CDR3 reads CASSLGDTLGELFF. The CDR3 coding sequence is TGCGCCAGCAGCTTGGGTGACACCCTCGGGGAGCTGTTTTTT.

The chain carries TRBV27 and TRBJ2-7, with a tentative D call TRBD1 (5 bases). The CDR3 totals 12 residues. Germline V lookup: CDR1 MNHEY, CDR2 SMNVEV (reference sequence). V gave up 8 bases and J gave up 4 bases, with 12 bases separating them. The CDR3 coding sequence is TGTGCCAGCCGAAAGGGGCTATACGAGCAGTACTTC. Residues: CASRKGLYEQYF.

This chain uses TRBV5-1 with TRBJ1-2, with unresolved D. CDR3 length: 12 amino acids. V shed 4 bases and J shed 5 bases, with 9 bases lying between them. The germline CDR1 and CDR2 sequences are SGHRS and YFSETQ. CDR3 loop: CASSRERYGYTF. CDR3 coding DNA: TGCGCCAGCAGCCGAGAGCGGTATGGCTACACCTTC.

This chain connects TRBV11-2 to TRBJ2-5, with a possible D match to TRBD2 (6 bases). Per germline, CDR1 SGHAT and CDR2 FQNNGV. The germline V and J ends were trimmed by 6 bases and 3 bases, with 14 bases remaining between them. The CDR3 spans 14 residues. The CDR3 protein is CASSHRTGEETQYF. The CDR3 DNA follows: TGTGCCAGCAGTCATAGGACGGGGGAAGAGACCCAGTACTTC.

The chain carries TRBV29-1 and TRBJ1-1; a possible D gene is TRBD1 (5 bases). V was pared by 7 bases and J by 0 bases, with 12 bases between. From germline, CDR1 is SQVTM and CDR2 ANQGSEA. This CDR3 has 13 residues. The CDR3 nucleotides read TGCAGCGCCCACAGGAATTTGAACACTGAAGCTTTCTTT. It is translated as CSAHRNLNTEAFF.

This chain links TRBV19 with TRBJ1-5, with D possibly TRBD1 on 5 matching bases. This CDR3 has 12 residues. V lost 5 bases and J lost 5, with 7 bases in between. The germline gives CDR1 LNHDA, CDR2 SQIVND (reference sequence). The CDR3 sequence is CASSGGYQPQHF. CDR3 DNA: TGTGCCAGTAGTGGGGGGTATCAGCCCCAGCATTTT.

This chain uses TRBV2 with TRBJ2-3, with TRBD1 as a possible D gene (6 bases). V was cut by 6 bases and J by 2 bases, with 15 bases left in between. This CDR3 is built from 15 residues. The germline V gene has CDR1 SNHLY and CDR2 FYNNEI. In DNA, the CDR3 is TGTGCCAGCAGGCGACAGGTTGGGGACACAGATACGCAGTATTTT. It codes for CASRRQVGDTDTQYF.

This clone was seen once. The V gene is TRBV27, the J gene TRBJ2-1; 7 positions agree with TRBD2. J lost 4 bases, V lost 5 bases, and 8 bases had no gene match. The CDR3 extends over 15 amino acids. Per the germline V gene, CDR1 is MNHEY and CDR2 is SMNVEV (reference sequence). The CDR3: CASSAGTTTYNEQFF. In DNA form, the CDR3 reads TGTGCCAGCAGTGCCGGGACTACGACTTACAATGAGCAGTTCTTC.

DNA for the CDR3: TGCAGCGTCGAATGGTGGGGGCAAACTAACTATGGCTACACCTTC. Translated, it gives CSVEWWGQTNYGYTF. The chain has TRBV29-1 and TRBJ1-2; D is perhaps TRBD1 (6 bases). The CDR3 has 15 amino acids. V lost 6 bases, J lost 0 bases, and 17 bases lay in between. Germline V gives CDR1 SQVTM, CDR2 ANQGSEA.

The CDR3 spells CATRGAGSTDTQYF. The CDR3 bases are TGTGCCACCCGTGGGGCAGGGAGCACAGATACGCAGTATTTT. The chain is built from TRBV6-5 and TRBJ2-3; D may be TRBD1 (5 bases). Germline-derived CDR1 and CDR2 are MNHEY and SVGAGI. V was trimmed by 10 bases and J by 0 bases, leaving 14 bases between them. The length of the CDR3 is 14 residues.

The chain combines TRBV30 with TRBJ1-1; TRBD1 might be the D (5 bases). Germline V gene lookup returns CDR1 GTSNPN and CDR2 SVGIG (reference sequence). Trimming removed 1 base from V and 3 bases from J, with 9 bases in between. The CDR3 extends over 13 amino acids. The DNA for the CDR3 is TGTGCCTGGAGTGGAAAGGGGTACACTGAAGCTTTCTTT. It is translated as CAWSGKGYTEAFF.

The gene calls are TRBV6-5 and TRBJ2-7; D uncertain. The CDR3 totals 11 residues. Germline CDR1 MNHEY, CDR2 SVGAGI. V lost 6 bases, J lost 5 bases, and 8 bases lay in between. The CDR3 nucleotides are TGTGCCAGCAGCCGAGGCGACGAGCAGTACTTC. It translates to CASSRGDEQYF.